Listed here are 20 T cell receptor beta chains from one sample, sequenced in a study of blood T cells in healthy people across ages. A sample-barcoded 5' primer and a J-beta primer mix were used in a second PCR of roughly 6 to 11 cycles. MiXCR was run by TCRdb on the 5' RACE reads, yielding one entry per CDR3 protein. The sample shows about 780,000 distinct CDR3 sequences, about 42% of them seen only once. Source material: blood. The receptors come from an elderly man in good health.

The genes are TRBV10-2 and TRBJ2-5, with no clear D. The germline gives CDR1 WSHSY, CDR2 SAAADI. The germline V and J ends were trimmed by 2 bases and 2 bases, with 6 bases remaining between them. The CDR3 is made up of 13 amino acids. The CDR3 DNA sequence: TGCGCCAGCAGTGAGGCCAGTCAAGAGACCCAGTACTTC. Translating it yields CASSEASQETQYF.

The rearrangement joins TRBV9 to TRBJ1-2; D remains unclear. Trimming left V 4 bases short and J 2 bases short, with 15 bases between. This CDR3 spans 15 amino acids. CDR1 SGDLS and CDR2 YYNGEE come from the germline V gene. CDR3 bases: TGTGCCAGCAGCCCTCGCGGGGAGCGAAACTATGGCTACACCTTC. This translates into CASSPRGERNYGYTF.

The chain is built from TRBV5-1 and TRBJ2-5; 12 nucleotides align to TRBD2. V shed 0 bases, J shed 4 bases, and the junction held 4 bases outside the gene matches. CDR1 is SGHRS, CDR2 YFSETQ, per germline. The CDR3 has 16 amino acids. The CDR3 loop is CASSLVALAGGETQYF. The CDR3, as DNA: TGCGCCAGCAGCTTGGTAGCACTAGCGGGAGGAGAGACCCAGTACTTC.

This clonotype came up many times. The CDR3 here is CASSSGQRLGYTF. The CDR3 bases are TGTGCCAGCAGCTCCGGACAGAGGCTGGGCTACACCTTC. The chain recombines TRBV6-1 with TRBJ1-2; D is possibly TRBD1 (6 bases). The CDR3 sequence is 13 residues long. Trimming stripped 6 bases from V and 8 bases from J, with 16 bases between. In germline, CDR1 is MNHNS, CDR2 SASEGT.

CDR3 protein: CATSSGTSVNEQYF. CDR3 nucleotides: TGTGCCACCAGTTCCGGGACTAGCGTTAATGAGCAGTACTTC. The chain is built from TRBV24-1 and TRBJ2-5; TRBD2 aligns across 10 bases. J was trimmed by 11 bases and V by 6 bases; bases with no gene match: 11. CDR1 and CDR2 from the germline V gene are KGHDR and SFDVKD. The CDR3 runs 14 residues.

This clonotype came up many times. This sequence joins TRBV4-3 and TRBJ2-3; D unclear. This CDR3 has 14 residues. The V end lost 6 bases, the J end lost 1 base, and 11 bases lay between the germline ends. Germline V gene data show CDR1 as LGHNA and CDR2 as YSLEER. The CDR3 bases are TGCGCCAGCAGTTTGCTTCAGGGCACAGATACGCAGTATTTT. Residues: CASSLLQGTDTQYF.

This clonotype was counted at least ten times. V is TRBV7-2 and J is TRBJ2-7, with 8 bases lining up with TRBD2. Germline-derived CDR1 and CDR2 are SGHTA and FQGNSA. Germline trimming cut 5 bases from V and 0 bases from J; bases unmatched to any gene: 6. The CDR3 runs to 15 residues. The CDR3 DNA reads TGTGCCAGCAGCGTTCTAGCGGGCCTCTCCTACGAGCAGTACTTC. Its protein product is CASSVLAGLSYEQYF.

V gene TRBV14 combines with J gene TRBJ2-6; no firm D call. The germline V gene has CDR1 SGHDN and CDR2 FVKESK. CDR3 size: 16 residues. Trimming removed 0 bases from V and 4 bases from J, with 10 bases in between. The CDR3 sequence is CASSQESGWGANVLTF. CDR3 nucleotides: TGTGCCAGCAGCCAAGAAAGTGGATGGGGGGCCAACGTCCTGACTTTC.

V usage is TRBV5-1 and J usage is TRBJ2-7; D is unresolved. V lost 5 bases to trimming and J lost 0 bases, with 12 bases between them. Germline-derived CDR1 and CDR2 are SGHRS and YFSETQ. The CDR3 consists of 14 residues. Written as DNA, the CDR3 is TGCGCCAGCAGTCCCGACGTAGGCTCCTACGAGCAGTACTTC. It encodes CASSPDVGSYEQYF. The full variable domain, in which reference TRBV5-1 and TRBJ2-7 provide the parts outside the CDR3, is KAGVTQTPRYLIKTRGQQVTLSCSPISGHRSVSWYQQTPGQGLQFLFEYFSETQRNKGNFPGRFSGRQFSNSRSEMNVSTLELGDSALYLCASSPDVGSYEQYFGPGTRLTVT.

This chain uses TRBV10-3 with TRBJ2-5, with 8 bases lining up with TRBD1. The J segment lost 1 base and the V segment lost 6 bases, leaving 4 bases of the junction unmatched. The germline gives CDR1 ENHRY, CDR2 SYGVKD. The CDR3 is 14 amino acids. CDR3 sequence: CAISPQGAQETQYF. The DNA of the CDR3 is TGTGCCATCAGCCCTCAGGGGGCCCAAGAGACCCAGTACTTC.

This clonotype was found many times. This rearrangement joins TRBV29-1 to TRBJ2-7; 7 bases align to TRBD2. V lost 5 bases and J lost 2; bases outside the gene matches: 6. Germline V gene lookup returns CDR1 SQVTM and CDR2 ANQGSEA. This CDR3 has 13 amino acids. CDR3 coding DNA: TGCAGCGTTACCCCCGGGACTACCTACGAGCAGTACTTC. This translates into CSVTPGTTYEQYF.

The chain has TRBV30 and TRBJ2-7; TRBD1 or TRBD2 may be the D gene (8 bases each). The J call may be in error: the DNA end matches TRBJ2-5 better. The CDR3 totals 15 residues. The germline V gene has CDR1 GTSNPN and CDR2 SVGIG (reference sequence). CDR3 residues: CAWSVLAGQEATQYF. Here the CDR3 DNA reads TGTGCCTGGAGTGTATTAGCGGGACAGGAAGCGACCCAGTACTTC.

This chain joins TRBV29-1 and TRBJ2-1; D is possibly TRBD1 or TRBD2 (5 bases each). The length of the CDR3 is 14 residues. Looked up from germline, CDR1 is SQVTM and CDR2 is ANQGSEA. V lost 6 bases and J 7 bases, leaving 19 bases between the germline ends. CDR3 sequence: CSVGDLWGTNEQFF. The CDR3, as DNA: TGCAGCGTAGGGGACCTGTGGGGGACGAATGAGCAGTTCTTC.

This clonotype was seen a handful of times. The V call is TRBV5-1, the J call TRBJ2-5; D may match TRBD1 or TRBD2 (5 bases each). Germline CDR1 reads SGHRS; CDR2 reads YFSETQ. The length of the CDR3 is 15 residues. The V and J ends lost 0 bases and 1 base respectively, with 10 bases between them. CDR3 nucleotides: TGCGCCAGCAGCTTGGATGTTGGGGGCCAAGAGACCCAGTACTTC. This translates into CASSLDVGGQETQYF.

The genes are TRBV4-3 and TRBJ1-2; no firm D call. The CDR3 length is 13 residues. Germline CDR1 LGHNA, CDR2 YSLEER. V lost 0 bases, J lost 7 bases, and 9 bases lay in between. The DNA of the CDR3 is TGCGCCAGCAGCCAAGATCCCGTTGGTGGCTACACCTTC. Protein sequence: CASSQDPVGGYTF.

The CDR3 DNA reads as TGCGCCAGCAGCTTGGTGGGGGGACGAGAGGCTTTCTTT. Protein product: CASSLVGGREAFF. The chain joins TRBV5-1 to TRBJ1-1, with a tentative D call TRBD1 (5 bases). The ends were cut back, 0 bases at V and 11 bases at J, with 14 bases in the middle. Germline loops: CDR1 SGHRS, CDR2 YFSETQ. The CDR3 contains 13 residues.

In DNA form, the CDR3 reads TGCAGCGTTGAGAGACAGGGAAGGCCGTACGAGCAGTACTTC. It codes for CSVERQGRPYEQYF. The chain recombines TRBV29-1 with TRBJ2-5; 7 bases agree with TRBD1. The closer fit of TRBJ2-7 to the DNA end suggests the J call may be wrong. The CDR3 contains 14 residues. In germline, CDR1 is SQVTM, CDR2 ANQGSEA.

This clonotype has just a few counts. This rearrangement joins TRBV12-3 or TRBV12-4 to TRBJ2-5, with a tentative D call TRBD1 (6 bases). V was trimmed by 5 bases and J by 3 bases, leaving 22 bases between them. This CDR3 has 17 amino acids. CDR3 sequence: CASSRNTGYRGKETQYF. Here the CDR3 DNA reads TGTGCCAGCAGTCGAAACACAGGGTATAGGGGAAAAGAGACCCAGTACTTC.

The gene calls are TRBV10-3 and TRBJ2-4; the D call may be TRBD1 or TRBD2 (5 bases each). The J call is doubtful: the DNA matches TRBJ2-5 better. The CDR3 sequence is 14 residues long. Per germline, CDR1 ENHRY and CDR2 SYGVKD. CDR3 in amino acids: CAISESAGAETQYF. In DNA form, the CDR3 reads TGTGCCATCAGTGAGTCTGCCGGGGCGGAGACCCAGTACTTC.

This clonotype was counted ten times or more. The gene calls are TRBV20-1 and TRBJ2-3, with 8 bases fitting TRBD2. The CDR3 is 14 residues long. The V gene end was trimmed by 3 bases and the J gene end by 2 bases; junction bases not matched to a gene: 4. The germline CDR1 and CDR2 sequences are DFQATT and SNEGSKA (reference sequence). CDR3 protein: CSARAAGVTDTQYF. CDR3 DNA sequence: TGCAGTGCTAGGGCAGCGGGGGTCACAGATACGCAGTATTTT.